This T cell receptor beta chain originates from a study of T-cell memory formation after mild COVID-19 (dated by TCRdb to the early 2020s). With respect to the entire study: TCR sequence clusters from the two donors were largely donor specific. In a couple of donors, T-cell clones that expanded and contracted after mild COVID-19 were followed by sequencing TCRalpha and TCRbeta repertoires longitudinally. The cohort was made up of two young adult volunteers, one female and one male, who were previously healthy. What the work shows at the level of the full study, not this receptor alone: Some responding clones were detected in pre-infection memory, which suggested that pre-existing cross-reactive memory T cells had joined the SARS-CoV-2 response. Only a couple of mild cases were covered in the study, and larger cohorts including severe cases with pre-infection samples were considered necessary. Clones contracting from day 15 to 85 had balanced CD4/CD8 phenotypes, while a second wave expanding from day 15 to 37 was biased towards CD4+. The second-wave clones that peaked on day 37 were not confirmed to be SARS-CoV-2 specific. Contracting CD4+ clones were located mainly in the CM and EM memory subsets, whereas CD8+ clones were found to be enriched in EMRA.

Instrument used: Illumina NovaSeq 6000. TCRalpha and TCRbeta cDNA libraries were built by 5'RACE with constant-segment primers, adding sample barcodes and unique molecular identifiers. RNA was extracted from every sample with Trizol reagent. Libraries were amplified in two PCR steps, with a second sample barcode and Illumina TruSeq adapters added in the second step. Sequencing of libraries was performed on an Illumina NovaSeq with 2 x 150 bp paired-end reads. The authors' analysis ran thus. Reads were demultiplexed and collapsed into UMI-guided consensus sequences with migec v1.2.7. With mixcr v2.1.11, UMI consensuses were aligned to TRA and TRB V and J templates and assembled into clonotypes. Clonotypes were classified as expanded or contracted when called significant by both edgeR and NoisET, with noise models trained on biological replicates. For edgeR calls, the cutoffs were a false discovery rate-adjusted p below 0.01 and a log2 fold-change threshold of 1. As an exploratory analysis of dynamics, max-normalized trajectories of the 1000 most abundant clonotypes were examined with PCA combined with hierarchical clustering. Each responding clone was given a CD4 or CD8 phenotype based on the CD4+ and CD8+ repertoires, which had been sequenced separately. TCRdb passed the public sequencing reads through fastp at Q25 and MiXCR, retaining productive beta sequences. Each CDR3 protein gets just one entry, which takes the most common genes and DNA from the rows behind it. The authors' filters were not applied to this entry. In all, the sample holds under 300,000 distinct CDR3 sequences, and roughly 8.2% of those were seen once. About 20% of the sample is taken by the ten largest.

According to the germline V gene (reference sequence), CDR1 reads SEHNR and CDR2 reads FQNEAQ. Counted from cysteine to phenylalanine, this CDR3 has 13 amino acids. Only the CDR3 DNA stays, 39 bases, in frame from base 1. The V end loses 5 bases and the J end loses 5 bases, and a stretch of 12 bases separates them. Ficoll-Paque density gradient centrifugation was the method used to isolate PBMCs. In regard to this clonotype: This receptor's antigen is unknown. Base qualities are not provided; no much larger clone lies one nucleotide away.

The sequence is built from TRBV7-9 and TRBJ2-5, with no D gene named confidently. The sample taken for sequencing was PBMCs or a T cell subset sorted from them (not recorded which). The sequence came from a man aged 18-30 years who had mild COVID-19 (a few samples of this study predate the infection). The sample titles of this study are shuffled in the database, so cell type and time point are left out; the donor was told from shared clones. The CDR3 corresponds to CASSLGVLETQYF. In nucleotide form, the sequence is TGTGCCAGCAGCCTAGGAGTTTTGGAGACCCAGTACTTC. With the portions outside the CDR3 filled from the reference TRBV7-9 and TRBJ2-5 genes, the complete variable region becomes DTGVSQNPRHKITKRGQNVTFRCDPISEHNRLYWYRQTLGQGPEFLTYFQNEAQLEKSRLLSDRFSAERPKGSFSTLEIQRTEQGDSAMYLCASSLGVLETQYFGPGTRLLVL.